This T cell receptor (beta chain) is from a study of cytotoxic CD8 clonotypes in ibrutinib-treated CLL. Study-wide results and limits: Measured clonality at baseline was greater than in age-matched healthy donors and tracked with circulating CD8+ T-cell counts.

Assay used: immunoSEQ multiplex PCR; TCRdb lists only in-frame clones, some missing. In the table there are 45,000 or so clones, roughly three fifths of which are singletons. Trimming left V 7 bases short and J 5 bases short, with 14 bases between. The CDR3 loop spans 13 amino acids. Per the germline V gene, CDR1 is MNHEY and CDR2 is SMNVEV (reference sequence). In the case of this clone: Its antigen is unknown.

The starting material was PBMCs, obtained after 24 months of ibrutinib treatment. The chain employs TRBV27 and TRBJ2-5, with D perhaps given as TRBD1 or TRBD2 (6 bases each). The clonotype originates from a human donor with chronic lymphocytic leukemia. The CDR3 here is CASTAWGAETQYF. The CDR3 region has the DNA TGTGCCAGCACAGCCTGGGGGGCGGAGACCCAGTACTTC.